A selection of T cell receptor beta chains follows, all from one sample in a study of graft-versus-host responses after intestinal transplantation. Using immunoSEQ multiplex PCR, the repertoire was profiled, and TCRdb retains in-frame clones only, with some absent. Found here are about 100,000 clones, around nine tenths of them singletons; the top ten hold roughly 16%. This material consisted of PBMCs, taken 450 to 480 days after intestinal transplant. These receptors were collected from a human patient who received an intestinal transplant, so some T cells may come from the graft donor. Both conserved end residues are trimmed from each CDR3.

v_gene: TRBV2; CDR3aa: ASSQVQTDRVGDQPQH
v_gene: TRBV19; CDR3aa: ASSMVGTEAF
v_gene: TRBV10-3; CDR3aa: AISDPGLADTGELF
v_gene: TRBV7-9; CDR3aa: ASSPEGEAEAF
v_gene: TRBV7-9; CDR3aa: ASTGGLAVTTSYNEQF
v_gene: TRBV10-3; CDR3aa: AISESTVDEQY
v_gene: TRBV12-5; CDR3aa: ASGLGGGTYEQY
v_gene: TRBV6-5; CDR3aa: ASSWRPNGNEQF
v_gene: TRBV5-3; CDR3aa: ANGQLGGPVGSGYT
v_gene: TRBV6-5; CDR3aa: ASSYPGEEAF
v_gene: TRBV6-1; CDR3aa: ASTRTPLNTEAF
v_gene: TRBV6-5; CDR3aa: ASSRHQGGVGEQY
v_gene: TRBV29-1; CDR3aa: SVPDRGNHFGANVLT
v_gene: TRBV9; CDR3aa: ASSALAGAGDEQF
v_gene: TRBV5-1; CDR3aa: ASKGGTEAF
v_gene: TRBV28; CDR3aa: ASRGSRGIYEQY
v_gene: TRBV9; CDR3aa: ASSGFGSYEQY
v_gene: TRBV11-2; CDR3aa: ASSFTSGAFNEQF
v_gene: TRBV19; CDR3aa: ASSPDSSGGYT
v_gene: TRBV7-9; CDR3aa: ASGDPFTGELF
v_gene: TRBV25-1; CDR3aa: ASSEDFTYEQY
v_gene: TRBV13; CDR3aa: ASSLRTGGGEQY
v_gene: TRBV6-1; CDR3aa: ASSALPYTQY
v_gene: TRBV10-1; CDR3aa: ASSLTESNSPLH
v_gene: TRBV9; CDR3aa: ASSAGGTTAEAF
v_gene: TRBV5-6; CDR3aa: AGSTGVNTGELF
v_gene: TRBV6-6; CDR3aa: ASSLTSGGYEQY
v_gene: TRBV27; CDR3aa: ASSLSSSLRYGYT
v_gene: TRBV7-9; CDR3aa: ASSFHSQETQY
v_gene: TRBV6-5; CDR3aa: ASSYGGGWGQETQY
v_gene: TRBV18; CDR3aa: ASSRTDSSYEQY
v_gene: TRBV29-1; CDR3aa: SVDDSGANVLT
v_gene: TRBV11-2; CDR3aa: ASSQQGGGRSDTQY
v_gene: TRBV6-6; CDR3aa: ASSYTQGMGTEAF
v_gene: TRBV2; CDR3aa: ASSEEGVTEAF
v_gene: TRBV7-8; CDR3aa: ASSPPTITDTQY
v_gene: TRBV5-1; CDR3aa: ASSAGTNYGYT
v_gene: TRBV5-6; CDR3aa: ASSLVGRANEKLF
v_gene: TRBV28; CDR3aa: ASSPLKRQELYNEQF
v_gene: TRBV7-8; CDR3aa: ASSLAGRTEAF
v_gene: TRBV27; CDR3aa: ASSLAGAGANVLT
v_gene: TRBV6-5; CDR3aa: ASSYSGDRNQPQH
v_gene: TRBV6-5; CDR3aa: ASSYSSGGLYEQY
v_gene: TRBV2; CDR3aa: ASKSPGQGYEQY
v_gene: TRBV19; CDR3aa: ASSIIQRGNYEQY
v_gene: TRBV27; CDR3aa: ASSWDRRTEAF
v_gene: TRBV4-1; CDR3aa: ASSQEGGGGTEAF
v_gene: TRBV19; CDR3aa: ASSMDRGAF
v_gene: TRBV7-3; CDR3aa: ASSLRGDTQLYGYT
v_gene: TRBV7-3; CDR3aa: ASSLTPGHYEQY
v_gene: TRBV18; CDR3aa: ASSFRQGPESSPLH
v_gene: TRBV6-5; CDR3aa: ASSARSSGNTIY
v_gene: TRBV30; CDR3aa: AGGGRTQH
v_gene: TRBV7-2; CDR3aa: ASSLGLQAKNIQY
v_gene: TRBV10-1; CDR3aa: ASRRGRYT
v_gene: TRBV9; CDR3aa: ASSATGIGYEQY